The 27 T cell receptor beta chains listed next were all sequenced from one sample in a study of blood T cell repertoires in COVID-19. Method: immunoSEQ multiplex PCR; TCRdb's copy keeps in-frame clones and lacks some. Of about 330,000 clones listed, 80% to 90% were seen once; the top ten hold about 10%. Sequences were obtained from PBMCs or T cells enriched from blood (not recorded which). The receptor source for this set is a woman aged 18-29 years who had recovered from COVID-19.

The rearrangement links TRBV11-2 to TRBJ2-7; D unresolved. The germline V gene encodes CDR1 SGHAT and CDR2 FQNNGV. CDR3 length equals 14 residues. The V gene lost 1 base and the J gene lost 2 bases, with 9 bases spanning the gap. The CDR3 DNA reads as TGTGCCAGCAGCTTAGCCCTCCGGGCCTACGAGCAGTACTTC. Translating gives CASSLALRAYEQYF.

In this sample, this clone turned up once. The chain carries TRBV7-6 and TRBJ1-4; D not resolved. The germline V gene has CDR1 SGHVS and CDR2 FNYEAQ. Trimming left V 5 bases short and J 4 bases short, with 14 bases between. The CDR3 is 15 amino acids. The CDR3, as DNA: TGTGCCAGCAGCCCCAACTGGGGAGTTAATGAAAAACTGTTTTTT. It translates to CASSPNWGVNEKLFF.

The chain carries TRBV4-1 and TRBJ2-7; D is perhaps TRBD2 (5 bases). Germline CDR1 is MGHRA and CDR2 is YSYEKL. The CDR3 spans 15 residues. The V and J ends lost 0 bases and 4 bases respectively, with 13 bases between them. CDR3 residues: CASSQDGLGGYEQYF. The CDR3 DNA is TGCGCCAGCAGCCAAGATGGGTTAGGAGGTTACGAGCAGTACTTC.

V is TRBV14 and J is TRBJ2-7, with 7 nucleotides matching TRBD1. Germline V gene sequence: CDR1 SGHDN, CDR2 FVKESK. CDR3 length: 14 amino acids. After removal of 4 bases from V and 0 bases from J, the junction contained 3 bases not matched to a gene. The DNA for the CDR3 is TGTGCCAGCAGCCGGGACAGCTTCTCCTACGAGCAGTACTTC. Translated: CASSRDSFSYEQYF.

The rearrangement links TRBV5-4 to TRBJ2-3, with a weak D call TRBD2 (5 bases). The V and J ends lost 1 base and 5 bases respectively, with 5 bases between them. Germline loops: CDR1 SGHNT, CDR2 YYREEE (reference sequence). The CDR3 contains 12 residues. The CDR3 loop is CASSLREDTQYF. The CDR3 coding sequence is TGTGCCAGCAGCTTGCGGGAAGATACGCAGTATTTT.

The V gene is TRBV2, the J gene TRBJ2-7; 9 positions agree with TRBD2. The V and J ends lost 10 bases and 3 bases, in that order; junction bases with no gene match: 13. Germline CDR1 reads SNHLY; CDR2 reads FYNNEI. This CDR3 comprises 15 residues. The DNA for the CDR3 is TGTGCCATATTAACAAGCGGGGGGCGGATCTACGAGCAGTACTTC. Its translation: CAILTSGGRIYEQYF.

The V and J genes are TRBV18 and TRBJ2-1; 9 bases map to TRBD2. Germline lookup yields CDR1 KGHSH and CDR2 LQKENI. This CDR3 contains 14 residues. The junction had 2 bases not matched to a gene; V was cut back by 0 bases and J by 8 bases. CDR3 nucleotide sequence: TGTGCCAGCTCACCACCGGGACTAGCTGATGAGCAGTTCTTC. Amino acids: CASSPPGLADEQFF.

The V gene is TRBV29-1, the J gene TRBJ1-1; TRBD1 matches 9 bases. The CDR3 has 14 residues. Trimming cost V 7 bases and J 3 bases; bases outside gene matches: 9. CDR1 and CDR2 (germline): SQVTM, ANQGSEA. CDR3 sequence reads: CSARGQGGDTEAFF. The CDR3 DNA is TGCAGCGCGAGGGGACAGGGCGGGGACACTGAAGCTTTCTTT.

This clone is a singleton in its sample. This chain's CDR3 is CASSIGQHDQPQHF. The DNA of the CDR3 is TGTGCCAGCAGTATAGGACAGCATGACCAGCCCCAGCATTTT. The V and J genes are TRBV28 and TRBJ1-5; tentative D call: TRBD1 (6 bases). V shed 5 bases and J shed 7 bases, with 15 bases lying between them. From germline, CDR1 is MDHEN and CDR2 SYDVKM. The CDR3 contains 14 residues.

The chain is built from TRBV7-3 and TRBJ2-2; perhaps TRBD2 as D (6 bases). Trimming pared 5 bases from V and 4 bases from J, leaving 11 bases between. The CDR3 extends over 14 amino acids. The germline gives CDR1 SGHTA, CDR2 FQGTGA. The CDR3 DNA sequence: TGTGCCAGCAGCCGAGGACTATCCACCGGGGAGCTGTTTTTT. Translated: CASSRGLSTGELFF.

V gene TRBV9 combines with J gene TRBJ2-2; a possible D gene is TRBD2 (6 bases). The CDR3 is 14 residues long. Germline V gene lookup returns CDR1 SGDLS and CDR2 YYNGEE. Deletions cut 1 base from V and 3 bases from J, with 7 bases between. The CDR3 region is CASSVSGDTGELFF. The CDR3 nucleotides read TGTGCCAGCAGCGTATCGGGGGACACCGGGGAGCTGTTTTTT.

The chain uses TRBV6-5 and TRBJ1-1, with D perhaps matching TRBD1 (5 bases). This CDR3 has 14 amino acids. CDR1 and CDR2 (germline): MNHEY, SVGAGI. Trimming pared 4 bases from V and 1 base from J, leaving 10 bases between. DNA of the CDR3: TGTGCCAGCAGTTTTCTCGACAGGAACACTGAAGCTTTCTTT. Its translation is CASSFLDRNTEAFF.

The chain combines TRBV7-2 with TRBJ2-7; TRBD2 matches at 16 bases. The CDR3 covers 15 residues. The ends lost 5 bases at V and 5 bases at J; junction bases unmatched: 3. CDR1 is SGHTA, CDR2 FQGNSA, per germline. The CDR3 is CASSPGTSGGDEQYF. CDR3 bases: TGTGCCAGCAGCCCCGGGACTAGCGGGGGGGACGAGCAGTACTTC.

The sample holds many counts of this clone. The chain has TRBV3-1 (or the pseudogene TRBV3-2) and TRBJ2-7, with 12 bases fitting TRBD2. Per germline, CDR1 LGHDT and CDR2 YNNKEL (reference sequence). V lost 4 bases to trimming and J lost 4 bases; unmatched junction nucleotides: 8. The CDR3 contains 16 residues. CDR3 sequence (DNA): TGTGCCAGCAGCCCCAGACTAGCGGGAGTAGAATACGAGCAGTACTTC. The encoded protein is CASSPRLAGVEYEQYF.

V and J are TRBV10-2 and TRBJ2-3; no definite D call. V was cut by 0 bases and J by 6 bases, with 10 bases left in between. Germline V gene sequence: CDR1 WSHSY, CDR2 SAAADI. The length of the CDR3 is 14 residues. The CDR3 region has the DNA TGCGCCAGCAGTGAGTCGAGTCCCGCGGATACGCAGTATTTT. Its protein product is CASSESSPADTQYF.

The count of this clone is one. The genes are TRBV7-2 and TRBJ1-3, with a possible D match to TRBD1 (6 bases). The germline gives CDR1 SGHTA, CDR2 FQGNSA. Trimming removed 5 bases at V and 7 bases at J, with 15 bases between. The CDR3 spans 14 residues. This chain's CDR3 is CASSLRTVGNTIYF. CDR3 nucleotides: TGTGCCAGCAGCCTCAGGACAGTTGGGAACACCATATATTTT.

The chain joins TRBV19 to TRBJ1-1; 9 bases line up with TRBD1. Germline V gives CDR1 LNHDA, CDR2 SQIVND (reference sequence). V was clipped by 5 bases and J by 1 base; unmatched bases: 2. The CDR3 extends over 14 amino acids. The CDR3: CASSRTGANTEAFF. CDR3 DNA sequence: TGTGCCAGTAGTCGGACAGGGGCGAACACTGAAGCTTTCTTT.

The gene calls are TRBV9 and TRBJ1-2, with no clear D. This CDR3 spans 13 amino acids. In germline, CDR1 is SGDLS, CDR2 YYNGEE. The V end was cut by 2 bases, the J end by 6 bases, with 11 bases between. CDR3 sequence (DNA): TGTGCCAGCAGCGTGGGAGACTACCATGGCTACACCTTC. This gives the protein CASSVGDYHGYTF.

This clone has a single count. The chain carries TRBV3-1 (or the pseudogene TRBV3-2) and TRBJ2-1; 9 nucleotides match TRBD1. The germline V gene encodes CDR1 LGHDT and CDR2 YNNKEL (reference sequence). V gave up 3 bases and J gave up 2 bases; unmatched junction bases: 2. CDR3 size: 15 residues. CDR3 sequence: CASSQNRGPYNEQFF. CDR3 DNA sequence: TGTGCCAGCAGCCAGAACAGGGGGCCCTACAATGAGCAGTTCTTC.

The J gene is TRBJ2-7, the V gene TRBV19, with no clear D. The CDR3 is 13 residues long. Germline values: CDR1 LNHDA, CDR2 SQIVND (reference sequence). The ends were cut back, 2 bases at V and 0 bases at J, with 5 bases in the middle. Here the CDR3 DNA reads TGTGCCAGTAGTATAACGAGCTCCTACGAGCAGTACTTC. Translating gives CASSITSSYEQYF.

This sequence joins TRBV3-1 (or the pseudogene TRBV3-2) and TRBJ1-5; TRBD1 agrees at 12 bases. The CDR3 is 15 residues long. Unmatched junction bases numbered 5, after V lost 4 bases and J lost 7 bases. Germline V gene sequence: CDR1 LGHDT, CDR2 YNNKEL (reference sequence). In nucleotides, the CDR3 is TGTGCCAGCAGCCTGGGACAGGGGGCGTTACAGCCCCAGCATTTT. Its protein is CASSLGQGALQPQHF.

V usage is TRBV30 and J usage is TRBJ2-1; D is uncertain. This CDR3 region has 11 residues. Trimming took off 4 bases at V and 6 bases at J, with 7 bases between the two ends. Germline CDR1 and CDR2: GTSNPN and SVGIG (reference sequence). The chain's CDR3 is CAWNEVNEQFF. CDR3 coding DNA: TGTGCCTGGAATGAGGTCAATGAGCAGTTCTTC.

This chain joins TRBV27 and TRBJ1-2; D remains unclear. V shed 11 bases and J shed 1 base, with 17 bases lying between them. The CDR3 is 14 amino acids. CDR1 and CDR2 from the germline V gene are MNHEY and SMNVEV (reference sequence). This CDR3 is CAGPTDFHNYGYTF. In DNA form, the CDR3 reads TGTGCCGGCCCTACGGACTTCCATAACTATGGCTACACCTTC.

This clone was found once. The chain employs TRBV19 and TRBJ1-5; no clear D. The CDR3 has 14 residues. CDR1 is LNHDA, CDR2 SQIVND, per germline (reference sequence). Trimming took off 4 bases at V and 4 bases at J, with 11 bases between the two ends. CDR3 in DNA: TGTGCCAGTAGTAAAGACCCATTTAATCAGCCCCAGCATTTT. It is translated as CASSKDPFNQPQHF.

In this sample, this clone turned up once. The J gene is TRBJ2-1, the V gene TRBV29-1, with 8 bases that match TRBD1. J gave up 0 bases and V 2 bases, and 3 bases lay outside the gene matches. Per germline, CDR1 SQVTM and CDR2 ANQGSEA. The CDR3 has 15 residues. This CDR3 is CSVEQGANSYNEQFF. DNA of the CDR3: TGCAGCGTTGAACAGGGGGCGAACTCCTACAATGAGCAGTTCTTC.

This clone has ten or more counts. The rearrangement links TRBV10-3 to TRBJ1-2, with 7 bases identical to TRBD1. CDR3 length: 12 residues. Germline V lookup: CDR1 ENHRY, CDR2 SYGVKD. The CDR3 region is CASRGISYGYTF. The CDR3 DNA reads as TGTGCTTCCAGGGGGATTTCCTATGGCTACACCTTC.

The chain carries TRBV15 and TRBJ1-2; D uncertain. Trimming cost V 0 bases and J 5 bases, with 7 bases left between them. Looked up from germline, CDR1 is LNHNV and CDR2 is YYDKDF (reference sequence). The CDR3 has 13 residues. Written as DNA, the CDR3 is TGTGCCACCAGCAGAGATTCGACTTATGGCTACACCTTC. This gives the protein CATSRDSTYGYTF.